This TCR beta chain was retrieved from a study of T cells in Graves' hyperthyroidism and ophthalmopathy. The CDR3 length is 19 residues. Germline values: CDR1 SEHNR, CDR2 FQNEAQ (reference sequence). V was clipped by 3 bases and J by 4 bases; unmatched bases: 17. RNA transcripts served as the template for amplifying TCR beta CDR3 regions. With the HTBI primer set, the TCR CDR3 went through a first round of RT-PCR. From the multiplex PCR reads, TCRdb called clonotypes with MiXCR, one entry per CDR3 protein. The sample gives 500,000 to 600,000 distinct CDR3 sequences, roughly 17% of which show up once; around a sixth is in the top ten.

The TCR originated in a woman aged 18-29 years with Graves' hyperthyroidism. Sequenced: blood. V and J are TRBV7-9 and TRBJ1-2; TRBD1 matches 10 bases. The CDR3 sequence is CASSFASGTGVPLAYGYTF. CDR3 bases: TGTGCCAGCAGCTTCGCGTCTGGGACAGGGGTCCCTTTGGCCTATGGCTACACCTTC.